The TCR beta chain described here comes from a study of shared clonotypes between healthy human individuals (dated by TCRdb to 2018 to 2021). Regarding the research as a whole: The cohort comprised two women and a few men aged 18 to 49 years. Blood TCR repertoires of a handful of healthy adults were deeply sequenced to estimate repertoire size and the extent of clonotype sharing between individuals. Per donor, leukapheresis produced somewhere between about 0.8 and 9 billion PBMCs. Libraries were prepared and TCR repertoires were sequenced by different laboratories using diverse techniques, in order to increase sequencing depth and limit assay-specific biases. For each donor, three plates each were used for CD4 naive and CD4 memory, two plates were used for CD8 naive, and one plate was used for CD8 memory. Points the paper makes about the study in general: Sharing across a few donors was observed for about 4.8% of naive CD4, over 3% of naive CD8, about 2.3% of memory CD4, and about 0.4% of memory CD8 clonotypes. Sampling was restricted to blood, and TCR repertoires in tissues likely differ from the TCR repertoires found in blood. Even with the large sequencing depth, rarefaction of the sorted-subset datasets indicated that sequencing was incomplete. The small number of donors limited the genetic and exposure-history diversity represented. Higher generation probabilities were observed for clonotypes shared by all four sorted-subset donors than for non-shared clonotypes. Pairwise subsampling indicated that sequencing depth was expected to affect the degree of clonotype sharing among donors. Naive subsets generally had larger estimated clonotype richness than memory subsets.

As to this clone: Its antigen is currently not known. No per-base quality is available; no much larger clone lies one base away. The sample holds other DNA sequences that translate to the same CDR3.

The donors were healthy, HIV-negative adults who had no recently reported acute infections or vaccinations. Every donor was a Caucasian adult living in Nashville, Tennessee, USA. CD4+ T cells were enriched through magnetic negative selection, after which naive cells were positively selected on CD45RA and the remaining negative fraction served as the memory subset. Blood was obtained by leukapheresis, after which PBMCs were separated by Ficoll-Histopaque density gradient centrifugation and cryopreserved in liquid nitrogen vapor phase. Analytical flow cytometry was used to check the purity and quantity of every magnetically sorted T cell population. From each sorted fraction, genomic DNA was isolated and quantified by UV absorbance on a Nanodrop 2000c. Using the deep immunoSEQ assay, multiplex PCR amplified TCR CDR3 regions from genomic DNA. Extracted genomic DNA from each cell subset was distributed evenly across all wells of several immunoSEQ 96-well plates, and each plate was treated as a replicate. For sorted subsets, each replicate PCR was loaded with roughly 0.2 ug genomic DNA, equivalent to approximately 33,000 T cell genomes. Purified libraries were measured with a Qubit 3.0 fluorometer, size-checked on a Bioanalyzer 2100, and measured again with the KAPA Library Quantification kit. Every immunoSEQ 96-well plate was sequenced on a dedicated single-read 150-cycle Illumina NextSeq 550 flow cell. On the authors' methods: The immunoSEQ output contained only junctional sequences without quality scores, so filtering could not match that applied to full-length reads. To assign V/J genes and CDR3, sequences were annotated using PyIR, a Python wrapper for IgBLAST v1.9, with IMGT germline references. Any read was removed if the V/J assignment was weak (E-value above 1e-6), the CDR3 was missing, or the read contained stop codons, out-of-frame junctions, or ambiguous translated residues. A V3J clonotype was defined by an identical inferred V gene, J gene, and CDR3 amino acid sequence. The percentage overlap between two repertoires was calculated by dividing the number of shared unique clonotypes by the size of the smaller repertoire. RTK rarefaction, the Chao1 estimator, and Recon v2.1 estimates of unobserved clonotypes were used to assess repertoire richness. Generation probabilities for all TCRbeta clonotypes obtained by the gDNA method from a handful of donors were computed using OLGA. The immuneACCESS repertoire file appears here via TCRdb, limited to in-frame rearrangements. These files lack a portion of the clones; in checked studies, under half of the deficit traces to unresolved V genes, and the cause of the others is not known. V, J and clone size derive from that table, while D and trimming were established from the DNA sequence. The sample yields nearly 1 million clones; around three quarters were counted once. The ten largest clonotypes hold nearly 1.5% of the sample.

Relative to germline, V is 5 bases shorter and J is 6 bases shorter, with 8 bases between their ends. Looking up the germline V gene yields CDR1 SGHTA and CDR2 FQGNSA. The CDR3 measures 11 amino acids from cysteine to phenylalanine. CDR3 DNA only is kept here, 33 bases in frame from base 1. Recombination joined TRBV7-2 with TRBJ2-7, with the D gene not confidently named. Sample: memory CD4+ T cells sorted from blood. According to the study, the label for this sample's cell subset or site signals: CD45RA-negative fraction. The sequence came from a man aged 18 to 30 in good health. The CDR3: CASSPRSEQYF. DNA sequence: TGTGCCAGCAGCCCGAGGTCCGAGCAGTACTTC.